What follows are 18 T cell receptor beta chains derived from one specimen sequenced in a study of T cell responses to AZD1222 COVID-19 vaccine. Produced via immunoSEQ multiplex PCR; TCRdb's table is partial and in-frame only. This sample has about 120,000 clones; around nine tenths occur once, and the top ten carry more than 10%. The sample here was peripheral blood, taken on day 0 of AZD1222 vaccination. These receptors all come from an adult in good health.

The V and J genes are TRBV18 and TRBJ2-5, with 8 bases fitting TRBD1. Germline V gene data show CDR1 as KGHSH and CDR2 as LQKENI. This CDR3 comprises 14 residues. The V and J ends lost 6 bases and 3 bases, in that order; junction bases with no gene match: 6. For the CDR3, the DNA is TGTGCCAGCTCTCGAGGGACAGGAGAAGAGACCCAGTACTTC. The encoded protein is CASSRGTGEETQYF.

The chain carries TRBV30 and TRBJ2-7, with D perhaps TRBD2 (6 bases). Trimming pared 0 bases from V and 4 bases from J, leaving 13 bases between. The CDR3 runs 14 residues. Germline V gene sequence: CDR1 GTSNPN, CDR2 SVGIG (reference sequence). The CDR3 loop is CAWSVHGGTYEQYF. For the CDR3, the DNA is TGTGCCTGGAGTGTTCACGGAGGGACGTACGAGCAGTACTTC.

The chain carries TRBV27 and TRBJ2-1; D remains unclear. Germline lookup yields CDR1 MNHEY and CDR2 SMNVEV (reference sequence). V lost 3 bases to trimming and J lost 2 bases, with 8 bases between them. This CDR3 region has 14 residues. This CDR3 reads CASSLRQAYNEQFF. For the CDR3, the DNA is TGTGCCAGCAGTTTGCGGCAGGCCTACAATGAGCAGTTCTTC.

The chain is built from TRBV2 and TRBJ1-4; D not resolved. V lost 1 base, J lost 8 bases, and 8 bases lay in between. Germline loops: CDR1 SNHLY, CDR2 FYNNEI. The CDR3 length is 13 residues. The CDR3 DNA reads TGTGCCAGCAGTGAAGTCGGGGAGGAAAAACTGTTTTTT. This sequence encodes CASSEVGEEKLFF.

The chain is built from TRBV2 and TRBJ2-2; 7 bases are a match to TRBD1. Per germline, CDR1 SNHLY and CDR2 FYNNEI. The CDR3 length is 16 residues. V gave up 8 bases and J gave up 5 bases; unmatched junction bases: 14. The CDR3 DNA reads TGTGCCAGCGGGGGAATCGACAGGGTTCGGACCGGGGAGCTGTTTTTT. It codes for CASGGIDRVRTGELFF.

The V call is TRBV28, the J call TRBJ1-5, with 9 bases fitting TRBD1. V trimming: 5 bases; J trimming: 7 bases; junction bases outside the gene matches: 12. Germline CDR1 reads MDHEN; CDR2 reads SYDVKM. There are 16 residues in the CDR3. This CDR3 is CASSLHRDRADQPQHF. In DNA form, the CDR3 reads TGTGCCAGCAGTCTGCACCGGGACAGGGCGGACCAGCCCCAGCATTTT.

The V call is TRBV19, the J call TRBJ2-5; TRBD1 might be the D (5 bases). V dropped 9 bases and J dropped 4 bases, with 15 bases sitting between them. CDR1 and CDR2 from the germline V gene are LNHDA and SQIVND (reference sequence). The CDR3 totals 13 residues. Written as DNA, the CDR3 is TGTGCCAGACCCTCTAGGGGTGGAGAGACCCAGTACTTC. Its translation: CARPSRGGETQYF.

V gene TRBV19 combines with J gene TRBJ1-2; 7 bases map to TRBD1. Losses at the gene ends were 4 bases for V and 7 bases for J; bases not matched to a gene: 9. This CDR3 is 14 amino acids long. CDR1 is LNHDA, CDR2 SQIVND, per germline (reference sequence). The CDR3 protein is CASSTDRELGGYTF. The CDR3, as DNA: TGTGCCAGTAGTACCGACAGGGAGTTAGGTGGCTACACCTTC.

The chain uses TRBV29-1 and TRBJ1-2; TRBD1 agrees at 8 bases. Germline CDR1 SQVTM, CDR2 ANQGSEA. V gave up 3 bases and J gave up 8 bases; unmatched junction bases: 8. This CDR3 region has 13 residues. This CDR3 reads CSVDPDRGKGYTF. The CDR3 coding sequence is TGCAGCGTTGACCCTGACAGGGGAAAGGGCTACACCTTC.

CDR3 sequence (DNA): TGTGCCAGCAGCAAAATCACCGGGACTAGCGGGAGAAATGAGCAGTTCTTC. This codes for CASSKITGTSGRNEQFF. The chain is built from TRBV3-1 (or the pseudogene TRBV3-2) and TRBJ2-1; the match to TRBD2 covers 14 bases. CDR1 and CDR2 (germline): LGHDT, YNNKEL (reference sequence). This CDR3 contains 17 residues. Trimming at V came to 5 bases and at J to 7 bases, leaving 10 bases not matched to a gene.

This clone was counted once. The rearrangement links TRBV27 to TRBJ1-2; D gene ambiguous. This CDR3 is built from 15 residues. Germline CDR1 MNHEY, CDR2 SMNVEV (reference sequence). V lost 1 base, J lost 8 bases, and 17 bases lay in between. CDR3 sequence: CASSLWSGPEQGYTF. The CDR3 DNA reads TGTGCCAGCAGTTTATGGTCAGGCCCCGAACAGGGCTACACCTTC.

This chain links TRBV5-1 with TRBJ2-5; D is uncertain. The CDR3 runs 14 residues. V lost 0 bases to trimming and J lost 5 bases, with 11 bases between them. Germline CDR1 and CDR2: SGHRS and YFSETQ. Here the CDR3 DNA reads TGCGCCAGCAGCTTGGGGGATCCCGGTGAGACCCAGTACTTC. The encoded protein is CASSLGDPGETQYF.

On this clone itself: The junction shows a germline mismatch at one end, possibly a read error. This chain's CDR3 is CASSQGSAAKEKLFF. The CDR3 DNA reads as TGTGCCAGCAGCCAAGGGTCGGCAGCTAAAGAAAAACTGTTTTTT. The V call is TRBV3-1 (or the pseudogene TRBV3-2), the J call TRBJ1-4; no definite D call. Germline V lookup: CDR1 LGHDT, CDR2 YNNKEL (reference sequence). The CDR3 runs to 15 residues.

V and J are TRBV7-9 and TRBJ1-5; D possibly corresponds to TRBD1 (6 bases). Germline CDR1 and CDR2: SEHNR and FQNEAQ (reference sequence). The CDR3 runs 17 residues. Trimming took 5 bases from V and 0 from J, leaving 17 bases between them. CDR3 sequence (DNA): TGTGCCAGCAGCCCATCTGGTCGACAGGTTAGCAATCAGCCCCAGCATTTT. Amino acid sequence: CASSPSGRQVSNQPQHF.

This clone was counted between two and nine times. The genes are TRBV18 and TRBJ1-5; D perhaps matches TRBD1 (6 bases). The CDR3 has 14 residues. Per the germline V gene, CDR1 is KGHSH and CDR2 is LQKENI. V was clipped by 5 bases and J by 0 bases, with 8 bases between them. The CDR3 loop is CASSGQNSNQPQHF. CDR3 in DNA: TGTGCCAGCTCAGGACAGAATAGCAATCAGCCCCAGCATTTT.

As regards this clone: A much larger clone lies one base from this, so it may be a read error. The sample has other DNA sequences that encode this CDR3 too. The CDR3 DNA follows: TGTGCCAGTAATCCCGACAGGAGCTCCTACAATGAGCAGTTCTTC. This sequence encodes CASNPDRSSYNEQFF. The chain couples TRBV19 to TRBJ2-1; D may be TRBD1 (6 bases). Trimming took 7 bases from V and 0 from J, leaving 13 bases between them. The CDR3 has 15 amino acids. In germline, CDR1 is LNHDA, CDR2 SQIVND (reference sequence).

This clone occurred a few times. This sequence joins TRBV5-1 and TRBJ2-3; 12 positions match TRBD2. The CDR3 is 16 residues long. Germline CDR1 reads SGHRS; CDR2 reads YFSETQ. Trimming removed 3 bases from V and 7 bases from J; junction bases left unmatched: 9. The CDR3 here is CASSSGLAGTGYTQYF. The DNA of the CDR3 is TGCGCCAGCAGCTCCGGACTAGCGGGGACAGGATATACGCAGTATTTT.

The V gene is TRBV4-3, the J gene TRBJ1-5; perhaps TRBD1 as D (5 bases). The germline CDR1 and CDR2 sequences are LGHNA and YSLEER. V lost 0 bases and J lost 6, with 6 bases in between. The CDR3 extends over 13 amino acids. The CDR3 here is CASSQDQGQPQHF. The CDR3 region has the DNA TGCGCCAGCAGCCAAGATCAGGGTCAGCCCCAGCATTTT.